This T cell receptor (beta chain) appears in the sequencing data of a study of Tregs in tolerant kidney transplant recipients. Of note for this clone: Its antigen is still unknown.

The nonmyeloablative bone marrow transplants came from related graft donors, with transient mixed chimerism. Profiling relied on immunoSEQ multiplex PCR, and the TCRdb table lists in-frame clones only, not all of them. Here the sample spans about 64,000 clones, around 87% being singletons. Study-level findings and limits: Changing PCR primers prevented nucleotide comparison between some patients' samples. The most relevant donor-specific Treg TCRbeta repertoire apparently came from expansion with activated donor B cells. Donor-specific Treg expansion exceeded global Treg expansion in tolerant patients, suggesting antigen drive.

The CDR3 has 11 amino acids. Germline loops: CDR1 LGHNA, CDR2 YNFKEQ. V lost 5 bases and J 6 bases, leaving 8 bases between the germline ends. This chain links TRBV4-2 with TRBJ2-7, with D maybe TRBD2 (6 bases). The clonotype was recovered from a human patient who received a combined kidney and bone marrow transplant. Among the T cells, some may be from the graft donor. The sequenced sample was CD4+ T cells from blood (PBMCs), obtained 6 months after the transplant. CDR3 protein: CASSKGGEQYF. In DNA, the CDR3 is TGTGCCAGCAGCAAGGGAGGCGAGCAGTACTTC.